Many counts were recorded for the clone carrying this TCR beta chain. The antigen is unknown. This specimen comes from a study of CD8 T cells in ankylosing spondylitis. TCRdb used MiXCR to reprocess the 5' RACE reads, holding one entry per CDR3 protein. The sample comprises some 70,000 distinct CDR3 sequences, roughly 5.2% of which are singletons, and 2% to 2.5% rests with the top ten. Study-wide results and limits: The authors found the disease-linked clones to be CD8+ and relatively rare in peripheral blood. Certain motif variants had earlier been reported in reactive arthritis synovial fluid and blood. A motif in TCR beta, a set of under ten highly homologous variants, appeared characteristic of ankylosing spondylitis blood. Disease-linked clones reportedly concentrated significantly in matched ankylosing spondylitis synovial fluid.

Trimming took off 3 bases at V and 2 bases at J, with 14 bases between the two ends. The CDR3 covers 16 residues. Germline assignment: CDR1 LNHDA and CDR2 SQIVND (reference sequence). The receptor was isolated from a male donor with ankylosing spondylitis or in good health (not recorded which). The sample taken for sequencing was blood, either unsorted or a sorted T cell fraction (not recorded which). J is TRBJ2-1 and V is TRBV19; either TRBD1 or TRBD2 may fit D (6 bases each). The CDR3 is CASSISGAGPYNEQFF. CDR3 coding DNA: TGTGCCAGTAGTATCTCGGGGGCAGGACCCTACAATGAGCAGTTCTTC.